The 32 T cell receptor beta chains given below trace back to one sample, sequenced in a study of beta chain features in type 1 diabetes. The sequenced template was cDNA made from the entire isolated RNA. This table comes from immunoSEQ multiplex PCR, and its TCRdb copy is limited to in-frame clones, with some not included. This table holds 300,000 to 400,000 clones, roughly 12% found once. Sequences were obtained from naive CD4+ T cells from blood. The receptor set was obtained from a man aged 18 to 29 in good health.

This clone was seen a few times. CDR3 sequence reads: CASSIRQGDNEQFF. In DNA, the CDR3 is TGTGCCAGTAGTATCCGACAGGGTGACAATGAGCAGTTCTTC. This chain joins TRBV19 and TRBJ2-1, with TRBD1 matching over 7 bases. J gave up 5 bases and V 3 bases, and 4 bases lay outside the gene matches. The CDR3 runs 14 residues. The germline gives CDR1 LNHDA, CDR2 SQIVND (reference sequence).

The V call is TRBV20-1, the J call TRBJ2-5; the D gene is possibly TRBD2 (6 bases). This CDR3 is built from 11 residues. Germline V lookup: CDR1 DFQATT, CDR2 SNEGSKA (reference sequence). Trimming cost V 5 bases and J 9 bases, with 13 bases left between them. The CDR3 DNA reads TGCAGTGCTCGACAGACGGGGGCCCAGTACTTC. Protein product: CSARQTGAQYF.

This clone was counted a few times. The chain joins TRBV6-5 to TRBJ2-5, with a possible D match to TRBD1 (6 bases). The germline V gene has CDR1 MNHEY and CDR2 SVGAGI. The CDR3 contains 12 residues. With 6 bases removed from V and 3 bases from J, the gap between germline ends came to 8 bases. The CDR3 sequence is CASSRDKETQYF. The CDR3 DNA reads TGTGCCAGCAGCCGGGACAAAGAGACCCAGTACTTC.

The chain combines TRBV9 with TRBJ1-2; the match to TRBD1 covers 7 bases. Per germline, CDR1 SGDLS and CDR2 YYNGEE. Losses at the gene ends were 4 bases for V and 4 bases for J; bases not matched to a gene: 10. The CDR3 length is 15 residues. CDR3 protein: CASSPSTGPAYGYTF. In DNA form, the CDR3 reads TGTGCCAGCAGCCCATCGACAGGGCCGGCCTATGGCTACACCTTC.

This clone has more than one count but fewer than ten. J is TRBJ2-3 and V is TRBV11-2; no clear D gene. Germline CDR1 and CDR2: SGHAT and FQNNGV. The CDR3 runs 13 residues. Trimming took off 5 bases at V and 0 bases at J, with 6 bases between the two ends. CDR3 loop: CASSEDSTDTQYF. CDR3 in DNA: TGTGCCAGCAGCGAGGATAGCACAGATACGCAGTATTTT.

This chain links TRBV10-3 with TRBJ2-7; 7 bases are a match to TRBD1. Germline V gene data show CDR1 as ENHRY and CDR2 as SYGVKD. Germline trimming cut 3 bases from V and 4 bases from J; bases unmatched to any gene: 6. This CDR3 has 14 residues. The CDR3 region is CAISDTTGWYEQYF. CDR3 DNA: TGTGCCATCAGTGATACGACAGGGTGGTACGAGCAGTACTTC.

This clone was seen a handful of times. This rearrangement joins TRBV5-4 to TRBJ1-4; the match to TRBD1 covers 7 bases. Germline V gene sequence: CDR1 SGHNT, CDR2 YYREEE (reference sequence). Trimming cost V 3 bases and J 3 bases; bases outside gene matches: 5. This CDR3 is 15 amino acids long. CDR3 in DNA: TGTGCCAGCAGCTCCCCGGGACAGTCTAATGAAAAACTGTTTTTT. It yields the protein CASSSPGQSNEKLFF.

This chain uses TRBV9 with TRBJ2-7; possibly TRBD1 for D (5 bases). This CDR3 spans 13 amino acids. CDR1 is SGDLS, CDR2 YYNGEE, per germline. V shed 4 bases and J shed 5 bases, with 13 bases lying between them. This CDR3 reads CASSHQGFHEQYF. CDR3 bases: TGTGCCAGCAGCCACCAGGGTTTCCACGAGCAGTACTTC.

The genes are TRBV28 and TRBJ1-1, with D unresolved. Germline-derived CDR1 and CDR2 are MDHEN and SYDVKM. The CDR3 is made up of 15 amino acids. Trimming took off 2 bases at V and 5 bases at J, with 15 bases between the two ends. The CDR3 region has the DNA TGTGCCAGCAGTTTAATCGGACGGGGAGGGACTGAAGCTTTCTTT. Protein product: CASSLIGRGGTEAFF.

In this sample, this clone turned up a few times. The J gene is TRBJ1-2, the V gene TRBV19; possibly TRBD1 for D (6 bases). The ends were cut back, 7 bases at V and 8 bases at J, with 11 bases in the middle. In germline, CDR1 is LNHDA, CDR2 SQIVND (reference sequence). This CDR3 spans 11 amino acids. The CDR3: CASTGQGGYTF. CDR3 DNA sequence: TGTGCCAGTACGGGGCAGGGGGGCTACACCTTC.

The chain carries TRBV29-1 and TRBJ2-1; 11 bases are a match to TRBD2. After removal of 6 bases from V and 5 bases from J, the junction contained 9 bases not matched to a gene. The CDR3 is 15 residues long. Germline V gene lookup returns CDR1 SQVTM and CDR2 ANQGSEA. The CDR3 DNA sequence: TGCAGCGTCACTGACGGGACTAGCGGCCACAATGAGCAGTTCTTC. Translating it yields CSVTDGTSGHNEQFF.

This chain uses TRBV5-4 with TRBJ2-2, with 7 bases identical to TRBD1. The CDR3 has 15 amino acids. Per the germline V gene, CDR1 is SGHNT and CDR2 is YYREEE (reference sequence). The ends lost 4 bases at V and 7 bases at J; junction bases unmatched: 10. CDR3 bases: TGTGCCAGCAGCGCTATTGGACAGGCCTTCGGGGAGCTGTTTTTT. This translates into CASSAIGQAFGELFF.

V usage is TRBV19 and J usage is TRBJ2-7; possibly TRBD2 for D (6 bases). The CDR3 contains 15 residues. Germline CDR1 reads LNHDA; CDR2 reads SQIVND (reference sequence). With 6 bases removed from V and 3 bases from J, the gap between germline ends came to 18 bases. CDR3 nucleotide sequence: TGTGCCAGTAGCGAACAGGAGGGAAGTGACTACGAGCAGTACTTC. Amino acids: CASSEQEGSDYEQYF.

This clone turned up a few times. The chain recombines TRBV7-2 with TRBJ2-7, with 7 positions matching TRBD1. Germline loops: CDR1 SGHTA, CDR2 FQGNSA. The CDR3 sequence is 15 residues long. V was clipped by 4 bases and J by 3 bases; unmatched bases: 9. The CDR3 spells CASSSETGSGYEQYF. The DNA for the CDR3 is TGTGCCAGCAGCTCGGAGACAGGGTCGGGCTACGAGCAGTACTTC.

This clone was seen more than once but under ten times. The rearrangement links TRBV5-4 to TRBJ1-1; 10 nucleotides line up with TRBD1. The germline gives CDR1 SGHNT, CDR2 YYREEE (reference sequence). With 5 bases clipped from V and 1 base from J, the junction kept 2 bases outside the gene matches. The CDR3 consists of 14 residues. In DNA form, the CDR3 reads TGTGCCAGCAGTTGGGACAGGGGGAACACTGAAGCTTTCTTT. It specifies CASSWDRGNTEAFF.

The sample holds a few counts of this clone. The chain couples TRBV6-4 to TRBJ2-3, with D possibly being TRBD2 (6 bases). Germline-derived CDR1 and CDR2 are MRHNA and SNTAGT. The length of the CDR3 is 15 residues. Deletions cut 4 bases from V and 3 bases from J, with 14 bases between. CDR3 region: CASSASGSGTDTQYF. The DNA for the CDR3 is TGTGCCAGCAGTGCCTCCGGGAGTGGTACAGATACGCAGTATTTT.

At least ten counts were recorded for this clone. This chain uses TRBV7-9 with TRBJ2-5; TRBD1 aligns across 8 bases. V shed 5 bases, J shed 14 bases, and the junction held 7 bases outside the gene matches. This CDR3 is built from 11 residues. Germline-derived CDR1 and CDR2 are SEHNR and FQNEAQ (reference sequence). CDR3 nucleotides: TGTGCCAGCAGCGTCCGGGACAGGACCTACTTC. Encoded protein: CASSVRDRTYF.

This chain's CDR3 is CASSFTGQLAYGYTF. The CDR3 DNA reads as TGCGCCAGCAGCTTTACGGGACAACTCGCCTATGGCTACACCTTC. The chain carries TRBV5-1 and TRBJ1-2; possible D gene TRBD1, 6 bases. The V gene lost 2 bases and the J gene lost 4 bases, with 15 bases spanning the gap. The germline V gene encodes CDR1 SGHRS and CDR2 YFSETQ. CDR3 length: 15 amino acids.

The rearrangement links TRBV21-1 to TRBJ2-2; the DNA was not used to check the table's D call, TRBD2. TRBV21-1 is termed a pseudogene. The CDR3 spans 16 residues. CDR3 residues: CASSKGNGDRAGELFF. The DNA for the CDR3 is TGTGCCAGCAGCAAGGGGAACGGGGATCGGGCCGGGGAGCTGTTTTTT.

This rearrangement joins TRBV29-1 to TRBJ1-1; 7 bases agree with TRBD1. V lost 2 bases to trimming and J lost 2 bases; unmatched junction nucleotides: 8. The V gene's germline CDR1 is SQVTM and CDR2 ANQGSEA. This CDR3 comprises 15 residues. The CDR3: CSVEMGQLLNTEAFF. CDR3 nucleotides: TGCAGCGTTGAAATGGGACAGCTCCTCAACACTGAAGCTTTCTTT.

V usage is TRBV19 and J usage is TRBJ2-7, with 8 bases matching TRBD1. J was trimmed by 5 bases and V by 4 bases; bases with no gene match: 4. CDR1 and CDR2 (germline): LNHDA, SQIVND (reference sequence). CDR3 length equals 13 residues. CDR3 DNA sequence: TGTGCCAGTAGTAGACAGGGGCGGGACGAGCAGTACTTC. Translated: CASSRQGRDEQYF. Complete variable domain (other parts from reference TRBV19 and TRBJ2-7): DGGITQSPKYLFRKEGQNVTLSCEQNLNHDAMYWYRQDPGQGLRLIYYSQIVNDFQKGDIAEGYSVSREKKESFPLTVTSAQKNPTAFYLCASSRQGRDEQYFGPGTRLTVT.

This clone occurred a few times. DNA of the CDR3: TGTGCCAGCTCACTCCCAGGGGGCTATGAAAAACTGTTTTTT. It is translated as CASSLPGGYEKLFF. The rearrangement joins TRBV18 to TRBJ1-4; 8 bases agree with TRBD1. The CDR3 has 14 amino acids. In germline, CDR1 is KGHSH, CDR2 LQKENI. Trimming removed 4 bases from V and 6 bases from J; junction bases left unmatched: 4.

The chain is built from TRBV7-2 and TRBJ2-7, with D possibly matching TRBD1 (6 bases). Germline V gene sequence: CDR1 SGHTA, CDR2 FQGNSA. Trimming stripped 5 bases from V and 7 bases from J, with 12 bases between. The CDR3 extends over 12 amino acids. CDR3 sequence reads: CASSPGHEEQYF. CDR3 DNA: TGTGCCAGCAGCCCGGGACATGAAGAGCAGTACTTC.

V and J are TRBV5-6 and TRBJ2-7, with TRBD2 matching over 12 bases. The CDR3 has 16 amino acids. Germline CDR1 reads SGHDT; CDR2 reads YYEEEE. V lost 4 bases and J lost 0; bases outside the gene matches: 5. CDR3 bases: TGTGCCAGCAGCGCCGGACTAGCGGGGAGCTCCTACGAGCAGTACTTC. It codes for CASSAGLAGSSYEQYF.

This clone came up a few times. The CDR3 DNA reads TGTGCCAGTAGTAATGGTCACTCGAGCTCCTACAATGAGCAGTTCTTC. Encoded protein: CASSNGHSSSYNEQFF. The J gene is TRBJ2-1, the V gene TRBV19; the D is unclear. The CDR3 totals 16 residues. V gave up 4 bases and J gave up 0 bases, with 13 bases separating them. CDR1 is LNHDA and CDR2 is SQIVND in the germline V gene (reference sequence).

This chain uses TRBV5-5 with TRBJ1-1; the D is unclear. The CDR3 is made up of 12 amino acids. Germline loops: CDR1 SGHKS, CDR2 YYEKEE (reference sequence). V lost 6 bases and J 4 bases, leaving 10 bases between the germline ends. CDR3 sequence reads: CASTYRPTEAFF. The CDR3 DNA reads TGTGCCAGCACCTATCGTCCCACTGAAGCTTTCTTT.

The chain carries TRBV2 and TRBJ2-2; D remains unclear. CDR1 SNHLY and CDR2 FYNNEI come from the germline V gene. V dropped 8 bases and J dropped 6 bases, with 16 bases sitting between them. The CDR3 totals 14 residues. DNA for the CDR3: TGTGCCAGCCTGAACTATGCCCCGGCCGGGGAGCTGTTTTTT. Amino acids: CASLNYAPAGELFF.

This chain links TRBV29-1 with TRBJ2-7; TRBD2 agrees at 7 bases. Germline assignment: CDR1 SQVTM and CDR2 ANQGSEA. CDR3 length equals 14 residues. The V and J ends lost 2 bases and 4 bases, in that order; junction bases with no gene match: 8. In DNA form, the CDR3 reads TGCAGCGTTGAATCTAGAGCGGGGAGGTACGAGCAGTACTTC. Translation: CSVESRAGRYEQYF.

There are a few counts of this clone. V usage is TRBV7-8 and J usage is TRBJ2-6; 9 nucleotides align to TRBD1. With V trimmed by 10 bases and J by 0 bases, 10 bases remained unmatched. There are 17 residues in the CDR3. Germline V CDR1 and CDR2: SGHVS, FQNEAQ. CDR3 sequence: CAIPSGTGRSGANVLTF. DNA for the CDR3: TGTGCCATACCCTCCGGGACAGGGCGCTCTGGGGCCAACGTCCTGACTTTC.

The chain carries TRBV5-1 and TRBJ1-4; D possibly corresponds to TRBD1 (6 bases). CDR3 length: 14 residues. V lost 4 bases and J 5 bases, leaving 12 bases between the germline ends. From germline, CDR1 is SGHRS and CDR2 YFSETQ. CDR3 DNA: TGCGCCAGCAGCCCGGGACACAGGAATGAAAAACTGTTTTTT. Its translation: CASSPGHRNEKLFF.

This chain joins TRBV19 and TRBJ2-1; TRBD1 agrees at 7 bases. Losses at the gene ends were 6 bases for V and 2 bases for J; bases not matched to a gene: 7. CDR1 is LNHDA and CDR2 is SQIVND in the germline V gene (reference sequence). The CDR3 length is 15 residues. The CDR3, as DNA: TGTGCCAGTAGGGACCCAGGGGGAACCTACAATGAGCAGTTCTTC. Translated, it gives CASRDPGGTYNEQFF. Variable domain in full (rest from reference TRBV19 and TRBJ2-1): DGGITQSPKYLFRKEGQNVTLSCEQNLNHDAMYWYRQDPGQGLRLIYYSQIVNDFQKGDIAEGYSVSREKKESFPLTVTSAQKNPTAFYLCASRDPGGTYNEQFFGPGTRLTVL.

The J gene is TRBJ2-1, the V gene TRBV9; maybe TRBD2 (6 bases). Germline V gene data show CDR1 as SGDLS and CDR2 as YYNGEE. The CDR3 extends over 15 amino acids. The V end lost 5 bases, the J end lost 1 base, and 13 bases lay between the germline ends. The CDR3 DNA reads TGTGCCAGCAGTGCTGACGGGACTTCCTACAATGAGCAGTTCTTC. It translates to CASSADGTSYNEQFF.